This passage covers 30 T cell receptor beta chains from one sample sequenced in a study of T cell changes during pregnancy in multiple sclerosis. Using immunoSEQ multiplex PCR, the repertoire was profiled, and TCRdb retains in-frame clones only, with some absent. Of tens of thousands of clones listed, approximately 90% are singletons. Material: CD4+ T cells from peripheral blood mononuclear cells, obtained in the second trimester of pregnancy. These receptor sequences come from a female donor in good health, enrolled as a control in a pregnancy study.

This clone showed up just once. The CDR3 is CASSFFSNQPQHF. The CDR3 coding sequence is TGTGCCAGCAGCTTCTTTAGCAATCAGCCCCAGCATTTT. The chain employs TRBV5-5 and TRBJ1-5; D call uncertain. V was trimmed by 2 bases and J by 0 bases, leaving 3 bases between them. Germline CDR1 and CDR2: SGHKS and YYEKEE (reference sequence). This CDR3 comprises 13 residues.

The chain is built from TRBV18 and TRBJ1-4, with D maybe TRBD1 (6 bases). This CDR3 region has 15 residues. V lost 3 bases and J lost 7, with 15 bases in between. Germline V gene lookup returns CDR1 KGHSH and CDR2 LQKENI. The CDR3 loop is CASSPLNRESEKLFF. DNA of the CDR3: TGTGCCAGCTCACCCTTGAACAGGGAATCTGAAAAACTGTTTTTT.

The chain combines TRBV7-9 with TRBJ2-7; D possibly corresponds to TRBD1 (5 bases). The CDR3 sequence is 13 residues long. Per the germline V gene, CDR1 is SEHNR and CDR2 is FQNEAQ (reference sequence). V was shortened by 3 bases and J by 2 bases, with 8 bases between the two germline ends. CDR3 protein: CASSFGAPYEQYF. The CDR3 nucleotides are TGTGCCAGCAGCTTTGGGGCCCCCTACGAGCAGTACTTC. The full variable domain, in which reference TRBV7-9 and TRBJ2-7 provide the parts outside the CDR3, is DTGVSQNPRHKITKRGQNVTFRCDPISEHNRLYWYRQTLGQGPEFLTYFQNEAQLEKSRLLSDRFSAERPKGSFSTLEIQRTEQGDSAMYLCASSFGAPYEQYFGPGTRLTVT.

V and J are TRBV27 and TRBJ1-1; D remains unclear. CDR1 MNHEY and CDR2 SMNVEV come from the germline V gene (reference sequence). This CDR3 spans 13 amino acids. The V end was cut by 2 bases, the J end by 1 base, with 5 bases between. CDR3 in DNA: TGTGCCAGCAGTTTAGAGGGGAACACTGAAGCTTTCTTT. Its protein is CASSLEGNTEAFF.

The genes are TRBV6-6 and TRBJ2-5, with a weak D call TRBD2 (6 bases). The J call may be faulty, since TRBJ2-7 better matches the DNA end. Germline V CDR1 and CDR2: MNHNY, SVGAGI (reference sequence). This CDR3 contains 14 residues. The CDR3 loop is CASSPGGGNYEQYF. The CDR3 DNA reads as TGTGCCAGCAGCCCCGGTGGGGGGAATTACGAGCAGTACTTC.

The rearrangement uses TRBV19 and TRBJ1-5; 7 positions match TRBD1. Germline V CDR1 and CDR2: LNHDA, SQIVND (reference sequence). With 10 bases clipped from V and 0 bases from J, the junction kept 9 bases outside the gene matches. The CDR3 is 15 amino acids. The CDR3 DNA follows: TGTGCCACCCGGGACAGACCTTATAGCAATCAGCCCCAGCATTTT. Its translation is CATRDRPYSNQPQHF. Supplemented by reference TRBV19 and TRBJ1-5, the full variable domain reads DGGITQSPKYLFRKEGQNVTLSCEQNLNHDAMYWYRQDPGQGLRLIYYSQIVNDFQKGDIAEGYSVSREKKESFPLTVTSAQKNPTAFYLCATRDRPYSNQPQHFGDGTRLSIL.

The chain joins TRBV6-1 to TRBJ1-5; the match to TRBD1 covers 10 bases. The germline V gene encodes CDR1 MNHNS and CDR2 SASEGT. This CDR3 spans 15 amino acids. V shed 7 bases and J 6 bases; nucleotides not matched to a gene: 9. The CDR3 DNA reads TGTGCCAGCACTGGGGGACAGGGGATTGGTCAGCCCCAGCATTTT. This codes for CASTGGQGIGQPQHF.

V gene TRBV11-2 combines with J gene TRBJ1-1; D unclear. Germline CDR1 is SGHAT and CDR2 is FQNNGV. The CDR3 has 12 residues. V dropped 1 base and J dropped 10 bases, with 10 bases sitting between them. The CDR3: CASSLAGFGAFF. The DNA of the CDR3 is TGTGCCAGCAGCTTAGCGGGGTTTGGAGCTTTCTTT.

J is TRBJ1-6 and V is TRBV27; 7 positions agree with TRBD1. CDR3 length: 15 residues. Trimming cost V 3 bases and J 12 bases; bases outside gene matches: 11. Germline values: CDR1 MNHEY, CDR2 SMNVEV (reference sequence). In DNA, the CDR3 is TGTGCCAGCAGTTTTCCGACAGGGAGAAATGAACCCCTCCACTTT. Protein: CASSFPTGRNEPLHF.

The chain has TRBV19 and TRBJ1-2; possible D gene TRBD1, 6 bases. Deletions cut 3 bases from V and 5 bases from J, with 28 bases between. Germline lookup yields CDR1 LNHDA and CDR2 SQIVND (reference sequence). The CDR3 spans 19 residues. The CDR3 DNA is TGTGCCAGTAGTATCTCCTTTGCCACCCCAACAGGGCTTCGTTATGGCTACACCTTC. Encoded protein: CASSISFATPTGLRYGYTF.

V is TRBV7-2 and J is TRBJ2-5, with no clear D. Trimming cost V 5 bases and J 4 bases, with 8 bases left between them. The CDR3 sequence is 12 residues long. Germline V gives CDR1 SGHTA, CDR2 FQGNSA. CDR3 coding DNA: TGTGCCAGCAGCCAAACGGTAGAGACCCAGTACTTC. Translation gives CASSQTVETQYF.

The rearrangement joins TRBV14 to TRBJ1-5; D uncertain. V shed 1 base and J shed 7 bases, with 11 bases lying between them. The V gene's germline CDR1 is SGHDN and CDR2 FVKESK. The length of the CDR3 is 14 residues. The CDR3 reads CASSQGGLAQPQHF. CDR3 DNA sequence: TGTGCCAGCAGCCAAGGCGGGCTGGCGCAGCCCCAGCATTTT.

This clone was seen a handful of times. V gene TRBV27 combines with J gene TRBJ1-6; 10 positions agree with TRBD1. This CDR3 is 18 amino acids long. V shed 2 bases, J shed 8 bases, and the junction held 12 bases outside the gene matches. Germline V CDR1 and CDR2: MNHEY, SMNVEV (reference sequence). CDR3 in DNA: TGTGCCAGCAGTTTAGATCCGGTGTCGGGACAGGGGTATTCACCCCTCCACTTT. Its translation is CASSLDPVSGQGYSPLHF.

The chain links TRBV7-2 to TRBJ1-2, with 9 bases fitting TRBD1. The J segment lost 4 bases and the V segment lost 5 bases, leaving 2 bases of the junction unmatched. Looked up from germline, CDR1 is SGHTA and CDR2 is FQGNSA. The CDR3 consists of 13 residues. The CDR3 DNA follows: TGTGCCAGCAGCATACAGGGGGCCTATGGCTACACCTTC. Its translation: CASSIQGAYGYTF.

This clone was detected once. This chain links TRBV30 with TRBJ1-5; D ambiguous. Germline V gene lookup returns CDR1 GTSNPN and CDR2 SVGIG (reference sequence). The CDR3 is 14 amino acids. Trimming pared 3 bases from V and 1 base from J, leaving 10 bases between. CDR3 sequence (DNA): TGTGCCTGGAGGGGCCCCACCAGCAATCAGCCCCAGCATTTT. This gives the protein CAWRGPTSNQPQHF.

This clone was recorded only once. This chain joins TRBV5-1 and TRBJ2-7; a weak D match, TRBD2 (6 bases). V was trimmed by 3 bases and J by 4 bases, leaving 14 bases between them. There are 14 residues in the CDR3. CDR1 is SGHRS and CDR2 is YFSETQ in the germline V gene. CDR3 coding DNA: TGCGCCAGCAGCTATGGACATGGGGGGTACGAGCAGTACTTC. Translated: CASSYGHGGYEQYF.

The chain uses TRBV2 and TRBJ1-1, with 10 bases matching TRBD1. Germline V gene sequence: CDR1 SNHLY, CDR2 FYNNEI. The CDR3 is 15 amino acids. The J segment lost 1 base and the V segment lost 2 bases, leaving 1 base of the junction unmatched. The CDR3 reads CASSERQGANTEAFF. The CDR3 nucleotides read TGTGCCAGCAGTGAAAGACAGGGGGCGAACACTGAAGCTTTCTTT.

The V and J genes are TRBV9 and TRBJ2-4, with D perhaps TRBD2 (7 bases). CDR3 length equals 14 residues. V was pared by 2 bases and J by 7 bases, with 13 bases between. Germline values: CDR1 SGDLS, CDR2 YYNGEE. CDR3 in DNA: TGTGCCAGCAGCGTTGGCGGGGGCTGGAACATTCAGTACTTC. It encodes CASSVGGGWNIQYF. Combining the CDR3 with reference TRBV9 and TRBJ2-4 gives the whole variable domain DSGVTQTPKHLITATGQRVTLRCSPRSGDLSVYWYQQSLDQGLQFLIQYYNGEERAKGNILERFSAQQFPDLHSELNLSSLELGDSALYFCASSVGGGWNIQYFGAGTRLSVL.

Only one count was recorded for this clone. V gene TRBV2 combines with J gene TRBJ2-2; TRBD2 is a possible D gene (6 bases). The CDR3 is 13 residues long. V was trimmed by 7 bases and J by 7 bases, leaving 13 bases between them. CDR1 and CDR2 from the germline V gene are SNHLY and FYNNEI. The CDR3 DNA sequence: TGTGCCAGCATGCTGACTAGTTACGGGGAGCTGTTTTTT. Its protein is CASMLTSYGELFF.

This clone was detected a few times. The J gene is TRBJ1-2, the V gene TRBV7-3, with D possibly matching TRBD1 (5 bases). V was clipped by 0 bases and J by 8 bases, with 22 bases between them. The germline V gene encodes CDR1 SGHTA and CDR2 FQGTGA. The CDR3 has 17 amino acids. The CDR3 loop reads CASSLTTEIPPSRGYTF. CDR3 in DNA: TGTGCCAGCAGCTTAACGACAGAAATCCCTCCTAGTCGAGGCTACACCTTC.

V and J are TRBV7-9 and TRBJ1-2, with TRBD1 matching 7 bases. The trim removed 5 bases at V and 4 bases at J, leaving 7 bases unmatched. Germline V gene sequence: CDR1 SEHNR, CDR2 FQNEAQ (reference sequence). This CDR3 has 14 amino acids. CDR3 in DNA: TGTGCCAGCAGCCGAAGGGACAGACCCTATGGCTACACCTTC. It yields the protein CASSRRDRPYGYTF.

The chain is built from TRBV19 and TRBJ2-2; 8 bases fit TRBD1. J was trimmed by 3 bases and V by 4 bases; bases with no gene match: 7. CDR3 size: 16 residues. Germline V gene data show CDR1 as LNHDA and CDR2 as SQIVND (reference sequence). The CDR3 nucleotides read TGTGCCAGTAGTAAGCAGGGGGCAGGGGACACCGGGGAGCTGTTTTTT. As protein: CASSKQGAGDTGELFF.

This rearrangement joins TRBV6-5 to TRBJ1-6, with 11 bases that match TRBD1. Losses at the gene ends were 2 bases for V and 10 bases for J; bases not matched to a gene: 4. The V gene's germline CDR1 is MNHEY and CDR2 SVGAGI. The CDR3 length is 15 residues. In DNA form, the CDR3 reads TGTGCCAGCAGTTACATGGACAGGGGGCCCTCACCCCTCCACTTT. This translates into CASSYMDRGPSPLHF.

The chain is built from TRBV7-2 and TRBJ1-2, with a possible D match to TRBD1 (5 bases). V was clipped by 5 bases and J by 2 bases, with 9 bases between them. From germline, CDR1 is SGHTA and CDR2 FQGNSA. The CDR3 has 13 residues. The CDR3: CASSVDKNYGYTF. The CDR3 DNA sequence: TGTGCCAGCAGCGTGGACAAGAACTATGGCTACACCTTC.

With respect to this clone: Other DNA variants within this sample encode the same CDR3. The V call is TRBV7-8, the J call TRBJ2-2; a possible D gene is TRBD1 (6 bases). The CDR3 totals 14 residues. Germline values: CDR1 SGHVS, CDR2 FQNEAQ. Between the trimmed V and J ends, which lost 3 bases and 2 bases, there was a span of 7 bases. In DNA form, the CDR3 reads TGTGCCAGCAGCTTGGACAGTAACACCGGGGAGCTGTTTTTT. As protein: CASSLDSNTGELFF. Variable domain in full (rest from reference TRBV7-8 and TRBJ2-2): GAGVSQSPRYKVAKRGQDVALRCDPISGHVSLFWYQQALGQGPEFLTYFQNEAQLDKSGLPSDRFFAERPEGSVSTLKIQRTQQEDSAVYLCASSLDSNTGELFFGEGSRLTVL.

The CDR3 DNA sequence: TGCAGCGTTGAAAGTTTAGGAGAGAGTGGCTACACCTTC. It encodes CSVESLGESGYTF. The J gene is TRBJ1-2, the V gene TRBV29-1; D is unresolved. Germline CDR1 SQVTM, CDR2 ANQGSEA. The CDR3 spans 13 residues. V was cut by 2 bases and J by 7 bases, with 14 bases left in between.

The sample holds one count of this clone. The CDR3 here is CASSQLGTGNTEAFF. The CDR3 bases are TGTGCCAGCAGTCAACTCGGGACAGGGAACACTGAAGCTTTCTTT. The rearrangement links TRBV6-1 to TRBJ1-1; 8 bases are shared with TRBD1. There are 15 residues in the CDR3. After removal of 5 bases from V and 1 base from J, the junction contained 6 bases not matched to a gene. Germline V gives CDR1 MNHNS, CDR2 SASEGT.

This chain uses TRBV6-1 with TRBJ2-7; 7 nucleotides line up with TRBD1. Germline V gene data show CDR1 as MNHNS and CDR2 as SASEGT. The J segment lost 2 bases and the V segment lost 1 base, leaving 5 bases of the junction unmatched. This CDR3 has 15 residues. CDR3 bases: TGTGCCAGCAGTGAAGTTTGGACAGGAGCCTACGAGCAGTACTTC. Protein sequence: CASSEVWTGAYEQYF.

CDR3 DNA: TGTGCCAGCACCACCCACAGGGGGCGCCGAGGCAATGAGCAGTTCTTC. Translation: CASTTHRGRRGNEQFF. The chain combines TRBV27 with TRBJ2-1; TRBD1 aligns across 9 bases. The CDR3 spans 16 residues. From germline, CDR1 is MNHEY and CDR2 SMNVEV (reference sequence). The ends lost 7 bases at V and 6 bases at J; junction bases unmatched: 13.

This clone has only one observation. The CDR3 protein is CASDGTGRDTQYF. Written as DNA, the CDR3 is TGCGCCAGCGACGGGACAGGTCGAGATACGCAGTATTTT. V gene TRBV23-1 combines with J gene TRBJ2-3; TRBD1 matches at 8 bases. TRBV23-1 falls under the ORF class, with uncertain function. There are 13 residues in the CDR3. Losses at the gene ends were 8 bases for V and 5 bases for J; bases not matched to a gene: 6.